The subject of this entry is one T cell receptor beta chain. The antigen remains undetermined. Division of CD4+ cells produced a CD45RA+ naive subset and a CD45RA-negative memory subset. The length of the CDR3 is 13 residues. CDR1 and CDR2 from the germline V gene are MGHRA and YSYEKL. V trimming: 6 bases; J trimming: 8 bases; junction bases outside the gene matches: 4. A deep-level run was used for the assay. Evenly divided among several immunoSEQ plates was the genomic DNA of each subset. Sequencing used immunoSEQ multiplex PCR; TCRdb keeps in-frame clones, though not all of them. Of some 1 million clones in the sample, roughly 75% were seen once. The sample is drawn from a study of shared clonotypes between healthy human individuals. Study results and limitations: Rarefaction analysis demonstrated incomplete sorted-subset sequencing notwithstanding large depth.

This receptor was obtained from a man between 18 and 29 years old in good health. The rearrangement uses TRBV4-1 and TRBJ2-1, with TRBD1 matching 10 bases. Sample: memory CD4+ T cells sorted from blood. The subset here: CD45RA-negative fraction. CDR3 sequence (DNA): TGCGCCAGCAGACCGACAGGGGGCCATGAGCAGTTCTTC. It specifies CASRPTGGHEQFF.